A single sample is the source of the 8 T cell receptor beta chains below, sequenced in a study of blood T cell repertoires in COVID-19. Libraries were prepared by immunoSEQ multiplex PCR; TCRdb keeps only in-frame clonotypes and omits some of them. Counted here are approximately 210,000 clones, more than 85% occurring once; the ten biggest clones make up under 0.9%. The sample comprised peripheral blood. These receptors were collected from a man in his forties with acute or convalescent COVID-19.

CDR3 protein: CASSHDSLGGDGYTF. CDR3 nucleotide sequence: TGTGCCAGCAGCCACGACAGTCTCGGTGGGGATGGCTACACCTTC. The V and J genes are TRBV3-1 (or the pseudogene TRBV3-2) and TRBJ1-2; weak D call: TRBD1 (5 bases). The CDR3 has 15 residues. V lost 3 bases and J lost 6, with 17 bases in between. The germline CDR1 and CDR2 sequences are LGHDT and YNNKEL (reference sequence).

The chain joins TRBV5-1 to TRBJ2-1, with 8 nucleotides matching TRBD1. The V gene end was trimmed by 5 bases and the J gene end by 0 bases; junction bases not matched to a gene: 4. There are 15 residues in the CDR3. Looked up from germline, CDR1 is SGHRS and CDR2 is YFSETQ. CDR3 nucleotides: TGCGCCAGCAGACCGCAGGGGGCCTCCTACAATGAGCAGTTCTTC. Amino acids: CASRPQGASYNEQFF.

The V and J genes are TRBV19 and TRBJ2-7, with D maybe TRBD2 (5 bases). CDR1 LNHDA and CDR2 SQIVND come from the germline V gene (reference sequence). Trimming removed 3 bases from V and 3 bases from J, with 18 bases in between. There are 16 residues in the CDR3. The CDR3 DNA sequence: TGTGCCAGTAGTATGGGTAGCGTCCTACCGCACTACGAGCAGTACTTC. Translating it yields CASSMGSVLPHYEQYF. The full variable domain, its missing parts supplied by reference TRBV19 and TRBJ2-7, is DGGITQSPKYLFRKEGQNVTLSCEQNLNHDAMYWYRQDPGQGLRLIYYSQIVNDFQKGDIAEGYSVSREKKESFPLTVTSAQKNPTAFYLCASSMGSVLPHYEQYFGPGTRLTVT.

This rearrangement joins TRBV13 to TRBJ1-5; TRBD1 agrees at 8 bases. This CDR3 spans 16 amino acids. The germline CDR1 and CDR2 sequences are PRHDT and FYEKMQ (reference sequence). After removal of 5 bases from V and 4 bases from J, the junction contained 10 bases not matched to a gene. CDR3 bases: TGTGCCAGCAGCCTCAGACAGGGGAGGGGGAATCAGCCCCAGCATTTT. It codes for CASSLRQGRGNQPQHF.

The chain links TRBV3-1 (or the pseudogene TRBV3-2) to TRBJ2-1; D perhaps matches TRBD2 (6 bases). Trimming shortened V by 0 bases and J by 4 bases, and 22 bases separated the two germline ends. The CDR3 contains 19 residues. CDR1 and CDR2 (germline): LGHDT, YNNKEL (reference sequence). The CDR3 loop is CASSQDGGSNSRPYNEQFF. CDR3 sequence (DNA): TGTGCCAGCAGCCAAGATGGGGGGTCTAACTCCCGCCCTTACAATGAGCAGTTCTTC.

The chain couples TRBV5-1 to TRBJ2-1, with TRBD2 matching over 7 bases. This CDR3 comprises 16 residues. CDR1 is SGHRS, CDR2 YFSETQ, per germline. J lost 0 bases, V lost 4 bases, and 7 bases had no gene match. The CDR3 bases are TGCGCCAGCAGCCTGGGGAGGGGAGTCTCCTACAATGAGCAGTTCTTC. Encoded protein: CASSLGRGVSYNEQFF.

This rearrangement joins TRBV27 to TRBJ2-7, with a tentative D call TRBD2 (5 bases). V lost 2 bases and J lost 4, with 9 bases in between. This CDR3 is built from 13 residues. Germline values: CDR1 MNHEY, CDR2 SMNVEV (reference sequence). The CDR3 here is CASSLATSYEQYF. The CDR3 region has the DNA TGTGCCAGCAGTTTAGCTACTAGTTACGAGCAGTACTTC.

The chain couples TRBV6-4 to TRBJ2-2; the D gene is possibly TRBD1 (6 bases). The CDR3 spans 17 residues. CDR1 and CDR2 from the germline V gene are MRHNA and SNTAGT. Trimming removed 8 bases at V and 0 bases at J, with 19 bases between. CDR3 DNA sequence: TGTGCCAGCTCCTTGGGGCAGGGGACCGCGAACACCGGGGAGCTGTTTTTT. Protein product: CASSLGQGTANTGELFF.